What follows are 9 T cell receptor beta chains derived from one specimen sequenced in a study of T cells expressing NK-cell markers. TCRdb re-called the 5' RACE reads, yielding one record per CDR3 amino acid sequence without DNA. The sample holds about 460,000 distinct CDR3 sequences. Material: blood T cells: a sorted CD56 or NKG2C T cell subset, CD4+ or CD8+ T cells, or bulk PBMC T cells (not recorded which). Receptor source: a woman aged 50 to 60 in good health.

This chain links TRBV7-9 with TRBJ1-3. Germline V gene sequence: CDR1 SEHNR, CDR2 FQNEAQ (reference sequence). The CDR3 spans 16 residues. CDR3 sequence: CASSPATGFSGNTIYF. Filled out from reference TRBV7-9 and TRBJ1-3, the complete variable domain reads DTGVSQNPRHKITKRGQNVTFRCDPISEHNRLYWYRQTLGQGPEFLTYFQNEAQLEKSRLLSDRFSAERPKGSFSTLEIQRTEQGDSAMYLCASSPATGFSGNTIYFGEGSWLTVV.

J is TRBJ1-5 and V is TRBV12-3 or TRBV12-4; the TCRdb call, TRBD1, lacks DNA for checking. There are 15 residues in the CDR3. The CDR3 spells CASSLRSGQNQPQHF.

V and J are TRBV20-1 and TRBJ1-2. Germline CDR1 is DFQATT and CDR2 is SNEGSKA (reference sequence). CDR3 size: 13 residues. The CDR3 loop reads CSATRVGTDGYTF.

The V and J genes are TRBV12-3 or TRBV12-4 and TRBJ2-2; the TRBD1 assignment by TCRdb is unverifiable without DNA. The CDR3 has 15 residues. This CDR3 is CASRLGGGLSGELFF.

The chain carries TRBV6-5 and TRBJ2-1. The CDR3 extends over 14 amino acids. In germline, CDR1 is MNHEY, CDR2 SVGAGI. The CDR3 region is CASSWRGSYNEQFF.

The gene calls are TRBV7-9 and TRBJ2-4; no DNA is available, so the TRBD2 call from TCRdb remains unchecked. Looked up from germline, CDR1 is SEHNR and CDR2 is FQNEAQ (reference sequence). The CDR3 runs 14 residues. The CDR3 loop reads CASSLPGLEGAQYF.

The chain uses TRBV6-2 or TRBV6-3 and TRBJ2-6; TCRdb indicates TRBD1, and absent DNA this call remains unverified. Germline V CDR1 and CDR2: MNHEY, SVGEGT. CDR3 length: 16 amino acids. The CDR3 loop reads CASTLGVGSGANVLTF.

V usage is TRBV11-2 and J usage is TRBJ2-2; TCRdb outputs TRBD1, but without DNA this stays unchecked. Germline V CDR1 and CDR2: SGHAT, FQNNGV. The CDR3 sequence is 14 residues long. The CDR3 sequence is CASSLQGFTGELFF.

The chain has TRBV9 and TRBJ2-1; TCRdb indicates TRBD1, and absent DNA this call remains unverified. CDR1 is SGDLS and CDR2 is YYNGEE in the germline V gene. CDR3 length: 14 amino acids. CDR3 loop: CASSVKGLGDEQFF.